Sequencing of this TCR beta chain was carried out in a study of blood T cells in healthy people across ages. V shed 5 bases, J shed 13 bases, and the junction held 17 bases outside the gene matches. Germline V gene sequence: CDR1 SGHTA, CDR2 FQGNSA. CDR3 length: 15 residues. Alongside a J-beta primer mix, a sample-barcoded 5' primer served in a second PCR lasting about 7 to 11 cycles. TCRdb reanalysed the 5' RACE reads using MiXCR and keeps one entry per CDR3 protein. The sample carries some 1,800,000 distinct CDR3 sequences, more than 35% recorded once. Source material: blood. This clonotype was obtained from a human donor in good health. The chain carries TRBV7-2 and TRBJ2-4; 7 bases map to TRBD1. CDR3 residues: CASSTDRDTYNEQYF. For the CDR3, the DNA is TGTGCCAGCAGCACAGACAGGGATACCTACAATGAGCAGTACTTC. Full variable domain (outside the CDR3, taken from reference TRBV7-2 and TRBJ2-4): GAGVSQSPSNKVTEKGKDVELRCDPISGHTALYWYRQSLGQGLEFLIYFQGNSAPDKSGLPSDRFSAERTGGSVSTLTIQRTQQEDSAVYLCASSTDRDTYNEQYFGAGTRLSVL.